This T cell receptor beta chain was observed in a study of blood T cell repertoires in COVID-19. Study in general: Samples representing acute and convalescent COVID-19 were sourced from the United States, Italy and Spain.

V was pared by 1 base and J by 11 bases, with 14 bases of the junction left unmatched. CDR3 length equals 16 residues. Per the germline V gene, CDR1 is KGHSH and CDR2 is LQKENI. The table came from immunoSEQ multiplex PCR; TCRdb's copy has only in-frame clones and leaves some out. Of approximately 50,000 clones listed, 77% are singletons. The chain links TRBV18 to TRBJ2-1; 7 bases agree with TRBD1. The clonotype was recovered from a man between 65 and 85 years old with active or convalescent COVID-19. The sequencing sample was made of peripheral blood. The CDR3: CASSPLGQATKPKQFF. The CDR3, as DNA: TGTGCCAGCTCACCACTCGGACAGGCGACGAAACCAAAGCAGTTCTTC.